Below, 20 T cell receptor beta chains from the same sample are listed, as sequenced in a study of blood T cell repertoires in COVID-19. The protocol was immunoSEQ multiplex PCR, while the TCRdb copy is restricted to in-frame clones and leaves out a portion. The data contain around 250,000 clones, around 83% of them singletons. Source material: peripheral blood. The receptors stem from a young woman with acute or convalescent COVID-19.

The rearrangement links TRBV5-8 to TRBJ1-2; D gene unclear. The V gene's germline CDR1 is SGHTS and CDR2 YDEGEE. Trimming took off 1 base at V and 4 bases at J, with 8 bases between the two ends. CDR3 length: 13 amino acids. Written as DNA, the CDR3 is TGTGCCAGCAGCTTGTTTGAGAGCTATGGCTACACCTTC. Its translation is CASSLFESYGYTF.

This clone was seen a few times. V usage is TRBV25-1 and J usage is TRBJ1-1; a possible D gene is TRBD1 (6 bases). The germline CDR1 and CDR2 sequences are MGHDK and SYGVNS. The V end was cut by 3 bases, the J end by 4 bases, with 15 bases between. The CDR3 spans 15 residues. The CDR3 reads CASSDHRAGGTEAFF. The CDR3 DNA sequence: TGTGCCAGCAGTGACCACAGGGCGGGGGGCACTGAAGCTTTCTTT.

This clone has only a few counts. The chain combines TRBV7-2 with TRBJ2-1; TRBD1 matches 7 bases. V shed 8 bases and J 7 bases; nucleotides not matched to a gene: 14. The CDR3 is 15 amino acids. Germline lookup yields CDR1 SGHTA and CDR2 FQGNSA. CDR3 protein: CASGRQGTRGNEQFF. CDR3 DNA: TGTGCCAGCGGTAGACAGGGAACGCGCGGGAATGAGCAGTTCTTC.

This clone was detected once. The chain employs TRBV7-9 and TRBJ1-2, with D hard to call. The V end was cut by 8 bases, the J end by 6 bases, with 16 bases between. CDR1 is SEHNR, CDR2 FQNEAQ, per germline (reference sequence). The CDR3 runs 13 residues. DNA of the CDR3: TGTGCCAGCGCCGCGGGCCTTGGGGATGGCTACACCTTC. This codes for CASAAGLGDGYTF. Based on the CDR3 plus reference TRBV7-9 and TRBJ1-2, the full variable domain is DTGVSQNPRHKITKRGQNVTFRCDPISEHNRLYWYRQTLGQGPEFLTYFQNEAQLEKSRLLSDRFSAERPKGSFSTLEIQRTEQGDSAMYLCASAAGLGDGYTFGSGTRLTVV.

This chain connects TRBV7-9 to TRBJ2-3, with 8 bases that match TRBD2. This CDR3 is built from 17 residues. Trimming at V came to 0 bases and at J to 4 bases, leaving 9 bases not matched to a gene. In germline, CDR1 is SEHNR, CDR2 FQNEAQ (reference sequence). The CDR3 region has the DNA TGTGCCAGCAGCTTAGCGAACCTAGCGGGCGGTCCAGATACGCAGTATTTT. It translates to CASSLANLAGGPDTQYF.

V usage is TRBV7-9 and J usage is TRBJ1-1, with D uncertain. V gave up 5 bases and J gave up 2 bases, with 12 bases separating them. CDR3 length: 14 amino acids. The germline gives CDR1 SEHNR, CDR2 FQNEAQ (reference sequence). The DNA for the CDR3 is TGTGCCAGCAGCGCGCGTGGGCCTAACACTGAAGCTTTCTTT. Translation: CASSARGPNTEAFF. The whole variable domain, filled in from reference TRBV7-9 and TRBJ1-1, reads DTGVSQNPRHKITKRGQNVTFRCDPISEHNRLYWYRQTLGQGPEFLTYFQNEAQLEKSRLLSDRFSAERPKGSFSTLEIQRTEQGDSAMYLCASSARGPNTEAFFGQGTRLTVV.

In nucleotides, the CDR3 is TGTGCCAGCAGTCGCCTAGCGCGGGAGACCCAGTACTTC. Translated: CASSRLARETQYF. The chain links TRBV6-5 to TRBJ2-5; D may be TRBD2 (6 bases). The germline V gene encodes CDR1 MNHEY and CDR2 SVGAGI. V was cut by 5 bases and J by 5 bases, with 12 bases left in between. CDR3 length: 13 amino acids.

The chain is built from TRBV19 and TRBJ1-3; 8 bases are a match to TRBD1. The CDR3 extends over 15 amino acids. In germline, CDR1 is LNHDA, CDR2 SQIVND (reference sequence). Trimming at V came to 8 bases and at J to 2 bases, leaving 8 bases not matched to a gene. The DNA for the CDR3 is TGTGCCAGTGGCAACCGGGACAGGCCTGGAAACACCATATATTTT. Translating it yields CASGNRDRPGNTIYF. The complete variable domain, with remaining parts taken from reference TRBV19 and TRBJ1-3, reads DGGITQSPKYLFRKEGQNVTLSCEQNLNHDAMYWYRQDPGQGLRLIYYSQIVNDFQKGDIAEGYSVSREKKESFPLTVTSAQKNPTAFYLCASGNRDRPGNTIYFGEGSWLTVV.

This clone was observed once. The gene calls are TRBV5-4 and TRBJ1-2; no clear D gene. The length of the CDR3 is 15 residues. The germline V gene encodes CDR1 SGHNT and CDR2 YYREEE (reference sequence). V was trimmed by 0 bases and J by 3 bases, leaving 12 bases between them. CDR3: CASSLVSGSYYGYTF. As DNA, the CDR3 is TGTGCCAGCAGCTTGGTTTCGGGTTCCTACTATGGCTACACCTTC.

V gene TRBV6-2 or TRBV6-3 combines with J gene TRBJ2-3; possible D gene TRBD1, 6 bases. This CDR3 spans 15 amino acids. Germline-derived CDR1 and CDR2 are MNHEY and SVGEGT. Trimming pared 2 bases from V and 1 base from J, leaving 10 bases between. CDR3 amino acids: CASSYGAGGTDTQYF. The CDR3 DNA follows: TGTGCCAGCAGTTACGGGGCAGGGGGCACAGATACGCAGTATTTT.

In the case of this clone: The junction departs from germline at one end; a sequencing error may be responsible. V and J are TRBV4-3 and TRBJ1-5; D remains ambiguous. CDR3 length: 13 amino acids. The germline V gene has CDR1 LGHNA and CDR2 YSLEER. This CDR3 is CTSSQDESQPQHF. The CDR3 region has the DNA TGCACCAGCAGCCAAGATGAGTCGCAGCCCCAGCATTTT.

The chain recombines TRBV10-2 with TRBJ2-4; maybe TRBD2 (7 bases). The CDR3 loop spans 17 amino acids. Trimming cost V 6 bases and J 1 base, with 19 bases left between them. CDR1 is WSHSY, CDR2 SAAADI, per germline. CDR3 in amino acids: CASRVGGGSVAKNIQYF. The CDR3 bases are TGCGCCAGCAGGGTTGGCGGGGGCTCGGTTGCCAAAAACATTCAGTACTTC.

The chain uses TRBV5-8 and TRBJ2-1, with D tentatively TRBD2 (6 bases). This CDR3 contains 19 residues. Trimming cost V 4 bases and J 4 bases, with 27 bases left between them. The germline V gene encodes CDR1 SGHTS and CDR2 YDEGEE. CDR3 sequence (DNA): TGTGCCAGCAGCCTCTACTCTTTTTTCGGGGGAGACACGTACAATGAGCAGTTCTTC. It specifies CASSLYSFFGGDTYNEQFF. The full variable domain, in which reference TRBV5-8 and TRBJ2-1 provide the parts outside the CDR3, is EAGVTQSPTHLIKTRGQQATLRCSPISGHTSVYWYQQALGLGLQFLLWYDEGEERNRGNFPPRFSGRQFPNYSSELNVNALELEDSALYLCASSLYSFFGGDTYNEQFFGPGTRLTVL.

This chain connects TRBV10-3 to TRBJ2-1, with 13 bases identical to TRBD2. The V gene end was trimmed by 5 bases and the J gene end by 6 bases; junction bases not matched to a gene: 10. From germline, CDR1 is ENHRY and CDR2 SYGVKD. The CDR3 is made up of 17 amino acids. CDR3: CAISPGLAGLRGNEQFF. The CDR3 DNA sequence: TGTGCCATCAGTCCGGGACTAGCGGGATTACGTGGCAATGAGCAGTTCTTC.

Here the CDR3 reads CASSQNTGGYGYTF. CDR3 DNA sequence: TGTGCCAGCAGCCAGAACACAGGGGGCTATGGCTACACCTTC. The J gene is TRBJ1-2, the V gene TRBV4-2, with TRBD1 matching over 8 bases. This CDR3 is 14 amino acids long. V was clipped by 3 bases and J by 4 bases; unmatched bases: 4. Germline V gives CDR1 LGHNA, CDR2 YNFKEQ.

This rearrangement joins TRBV5-4 to TRBJ2-7; 8 bases fit TRBD2. Germline V gene lookup returns CDR1 SGHNT and CDR2 YYREEE (reference sequence). This CDR3 region has 16 residues. The V gene end was trimmed by 4 bases and the J gene end by 4 bases; junction bases not matched to a gene: 13. The CDR3 nucleotides read TGTGCCAGCAGCCCGAGCGCGGGACTAGAGTTTTACGAGCAGTACTTC. Its protein product is CASSPSAGLEFYEQYF.

The chain employs TRBV5-1 and TRBJ2-5; TRBD2 is a possible D gene (6 bases). Trimming shortened V by 2 bases and J by 5 bases, and 19 bases separated the two germline ends. The CDR3 length is 16 residues. CDR1 SGHRS and CDR2 YFSETQ come from the germline V gene. The CDR3 reads CASSFGSGVNWETQYF. Written as DNA, the CDR3 is TGCGCCAGCAGCTTTGGTTCGGGAGTTAACTGGGAGACCCAGTACTTC.

This chain connects TRBV7-3 to TRBJ1-1; D perhaps matches TRBD1 (5 bases). CDR1 and CDR2 (germline): SGHTA, FQGTGA. CDR3 length equals 16 residues. V was clipped by 5 bases and J by 1 base, with 17 bases between them. CDR3 residues: CASSPVPGIGNTEAFF. In DNA form, the CDR3 reads TGTGCCAGCAGCCCCGTCCCAGGGATCGGGAACACTGAAGCTTTCTTT.

There are a few counts of this clone. The genes are TRBV19 and TRBJ2-5, with 9 bases identical to TRBD2. Germline V gene data show CDR1 as LNHDA and CDR2 as SQIVND (reference sequence). The junction had 5 bases not matched to a gene; V was cut back by 9 bases and J by 0 bases. The CDR3 spans 14 residues. The CDR3 reads CASSLAGNQETQYF. CDR3 sequence (DNA): TGTGCCAGCAGTCTAGCGGGGAACCAAGAGACCCAGTACTTC.

CDR3 DNA sequence: TGCGCCAGCAGCCAAGGACAGCTTTATAATTCACCCCTCCACTTT. Encoded protein: CASSQGQLYNSPLHF. The V gene is TRBV4-3, the J gene TRBJ1-6, with D maybe TRBD1 (5 bases). Trimming cost V 1 base and J 4 bases, with 8 bases left between them. The CDR3 has 15 residues. The V gene's germline CDR1 is LGHNA and CDR2 YSLEER.